This T cell receptor beta chain is from a study of CD4 T cells in relation to SARS-CoV-2 and coronaviruses. Overall study context: After roughly 9 days of antigen culture, PBMC TCR beta CDR3s were sequenced. Crossreactive spike epitopes shared across donors were mapped to their HLA restriction.

The CDR3 has 15 amino acids. The germline CDR1 and CDR2 sequences are LNHDA and SQIVND (reference sequence). V was shortened by 5 bases and J by 4 bases, with 18 bases between the two germline ends. Assay: immunoSEQ multiplex PCR; the TCRdb copy retains only in-frame clones and omits some. The top ten hold roughly 25% of the sample, which has approximately 20,000 clones, about three quarters seen once. Unexposed donor CD4+ T cells date from about 2010-2019, before the COVID-19 pandemic. Isolation of CD4+ T cells took place after about eleven days in culture. Cells permitting, SARS-CoV-2 S/N and four cold-coronavirus spikes were tested on unexposed-donor CD4+ T cells. Worth noting for this clone: Its antigen remains unidentified.

The genes are TRBV19 and TRBJ2-7; a possible D gene is TRBD2 (5 bases). The TCR comes from a human donor in good health. Sequenced: CD4+ T cells from PBMCs, cultured in vitro. The CDR3 is CASSLGRGVGYEQYF. Here the CDR3 DNA reads TGTGCCAGTAGTTTGGGTCGGGGAGTCGGTTACGAGCAGTACTTC.